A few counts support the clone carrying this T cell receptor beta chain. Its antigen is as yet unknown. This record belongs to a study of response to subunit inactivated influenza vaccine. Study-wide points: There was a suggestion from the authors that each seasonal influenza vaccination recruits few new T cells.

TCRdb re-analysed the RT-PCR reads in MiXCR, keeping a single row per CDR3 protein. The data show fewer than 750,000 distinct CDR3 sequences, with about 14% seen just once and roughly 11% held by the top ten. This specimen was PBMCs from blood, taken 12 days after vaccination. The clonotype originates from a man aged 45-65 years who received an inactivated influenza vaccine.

The CDR3 DNA is TGTGCCAGCAGCCAAGCTTGGGGTAGCAATCAGCCCCAGCATTTT. Residues: CASSQAWGSNQPQHF. V and J are TRBV3-1 and TRBJ1-5, with D uncertain. The CDR3 has 15 residues. Trimming removed 1 base from V and 0 bases from J, with 7 bases in between. Per germline, CDR1 LGHDT and CDR2 YNNKEL (reference sequence).